The clone carrying this T cell receptor beta chain was recorded once. Its specificity is not known. Using immunoSEQ multiplex PCR, the repertoire was profiled, and TCRdb retains in-frame clones only, with some absent. The sample has about 10,000 clones, 65% to 75% seen once. The entry originates in a study of PD-1 blockade in classical Hodgkin lymphoma. General study points: Patients starting nivolumab less than 1 year after ASCT had lower diversity and were excluded from later analyses. Possibly reflecting disease activity or prior therapy, repertoire differences have causes that remain undefined. Baseline diversity in complete responders resembled that of newly diagnosed patients.

Noted time point: cycle 4 day 1 (C4D1), after five to seven weeks of nivolumab. Each and every patient relapsed after autologous stem cell transplantation, and patients got differing brentuximab vedotin exposure. Magnetic negative selection isolated CD8+ T cells from thawed PBMCs. Each best response was a complete response, a partial response or progressive disease. This sample comprised CD8+ T cells from blood, obtained before the fourth cycle of nivolumab. This clonotype originated in a human donor with classical Hodgkin lymphoma.

The CDR3 region is CASSLDREGWNEQFF. In nucleotides, the CDR3 is TGTGCCAGCAGTTTAGACCGGGAGGGTTGGAATGAGCAGTTCTTC. The chain recombines TRBV27 with TRBJ2-1, with TRBD2 matching over 8 bases. V was clipped by 2 bases and J by 7 bases; unmatched bases: 7. The CDR3 is 15 residues long. CDR1 and CDR2 from the germline V gene are MNHEY and SMNVEV (reference sequence).